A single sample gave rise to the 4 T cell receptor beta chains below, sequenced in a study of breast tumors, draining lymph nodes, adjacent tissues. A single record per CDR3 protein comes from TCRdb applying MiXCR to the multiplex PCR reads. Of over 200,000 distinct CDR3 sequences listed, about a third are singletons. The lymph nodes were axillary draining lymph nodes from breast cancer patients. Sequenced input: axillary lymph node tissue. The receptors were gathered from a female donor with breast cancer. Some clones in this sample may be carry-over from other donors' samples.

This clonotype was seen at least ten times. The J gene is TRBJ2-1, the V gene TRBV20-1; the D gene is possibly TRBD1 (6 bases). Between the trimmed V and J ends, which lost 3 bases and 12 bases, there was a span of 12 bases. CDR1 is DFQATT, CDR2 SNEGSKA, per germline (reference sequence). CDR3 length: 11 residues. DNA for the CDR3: TGCAGTGCTAGGAGGGGGAATAGGCAGTTCTTC. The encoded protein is CSARRGNRQFF.

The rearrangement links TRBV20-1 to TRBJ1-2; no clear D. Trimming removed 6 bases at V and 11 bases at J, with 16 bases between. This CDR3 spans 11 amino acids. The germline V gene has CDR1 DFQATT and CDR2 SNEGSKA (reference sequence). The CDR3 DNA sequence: TGCAGTGCGGGTGGCGGGAGAGGATACACCTTC. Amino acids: CSAGGGRGYTF.

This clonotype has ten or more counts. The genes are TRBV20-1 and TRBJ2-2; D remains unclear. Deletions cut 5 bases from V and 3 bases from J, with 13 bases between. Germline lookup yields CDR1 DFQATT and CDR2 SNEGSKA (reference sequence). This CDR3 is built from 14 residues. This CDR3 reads CSAPKASYTGELFF. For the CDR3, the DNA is TGCAGTGCTCCGAAAGCCTCCTACACCGGGGAGCTGTTTTTT.

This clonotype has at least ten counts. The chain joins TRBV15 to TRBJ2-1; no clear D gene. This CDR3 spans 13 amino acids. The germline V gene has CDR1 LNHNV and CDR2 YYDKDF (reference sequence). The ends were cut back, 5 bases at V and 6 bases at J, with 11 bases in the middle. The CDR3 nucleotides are TGTGCCACCAGCGTTCGAGCGCCCAATGAGCAGTTCTTC. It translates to CATSVRAPNEQFF.